This T cell receptor beta chain originates from a study of blood T cell repertoires in COVID-19. Germline V lookup: CDR1 MNHEY, CDR2 SMNVEV (reference sequence). V was pared by 4 bases and J by 6 bases, with 6 bases between. The CDR3 runs to 12 residues. Using immunoSEQ multiplex PCR, the repertoire was profiled, and TCRdb retains in-frame clones only, with some absent. Of about 250,000 clones in the sample, nearly 85% were seen once. Sequenced material: peripheral blood. This sequence originates from a human donor in a cohort sampled during active COVID-19. The J gene is TRBJ2-2, the V gene TRBV27, with D unresolved. CDR3 in amino acids: CASSSLSGELFF. The CDR3 region has the DNA TGTGCCAGCAGTTCCCTTTCCGGGGAGCTGTTTTTT.